These 32 T cell receptor beta chains share one sample of origin, sequenced in a study of blood T cells in healthy people across ages. PCR was performed a second time for about 7 to 11 cycles using a sample-barcoded 5' primer and a J-beta primer mix. TCRdb itself ran the 5' RACE reads through MiXCR, one entry per CDR3 protein. This sample yields over 500,000 distinct CDR3 sequences, of which more than 45% are seen a single time; roughly 13% belongs to the top ten. Sequencing was carried out using blood. These receptors originate from a woman older than 75 in good health.

V is TRBV7-8 and J is TRBJ2-1; 10 bases are shared with TRBD2. Judging by the DNA end, TRBJ2-7 fits better; the J call may be wrong. CDR1 and CDR2 from the germline V gene are SGHVS and FQNEAQ. CDR3 size: 15 residues. This chain's CDR3 is CASSFGLAVYNEQYF. The DNA for the CDR3 is TGTGCCAGCAGCTTTGGACTAGCGGTCTACAATGAGCAGTACTTC.

This clonotype was observed many times. V is TRBV3-1 and J is TRBJ2-2; D gene uncertain. The germline gives CDR1 LGHDT, CDR2 YNNKEL (reference sequence). The ends were cut back, 4 bases at V and 4 bases at J, with 10 bases in the middle. The CDR3 contains 14 residues. The CDR3: CASSRNKATGELFF. The CDR3 bases are TGTGCCAGCAGCCGGAACAAGGCCACCGGGGAGCTGTTTTTT.

Concerning this clonotype itself: This likely comes from a read error, as the CDR3 has no conserved phenylalanine or tryptophan at its end. The V and J genes are TRBV5-5 and TRBJ2-7, with D unclear. Trimming took 0 bases from V and 1 from J, leaving 8 bases between them. This CDR3 region has 14 residues. Germline V gives CDR1 SGHKS, CDR2 YYEKEE (reference sequence). The CDR3 coding sequence is TGTGCCAGCAGCTTGGCGACCGGATCCTACGAGCAGTACTCC. Its protein product is CASSLATGSYEQYS.

Worth noting for this clonotype: It may be a read error: a sequence one base away is much more abundant. The conserved phenylalanine or tryptophan normally closing the CDR3 is absent here, so this likely arose from a read error. The chain combines TRBV5-4 with TRBJ2-3; no reliable D call. Trimming left V 5 bases short and J 4 bases short, with 11 bases between. This CDR3 has 13 residues. Germline assignment: CDR1 SGHNT and CDR2 YYREEE (reference sequence). The CDR3 DNA is TGTGCCAGCAGTCACCCCGCATCAGATACGCAGTATGTT. Protein product: CASSHPASDTQYV.

This clonotype was seen more than once but under ten times. V and J are TRBV15 and TRBJ1-2, with D tentatively TRBD1 (5 bases). Germline-derived CDR1 and CDR2 are LNHNV and YYDKDF (reference sequence). The CDR3 is 16 amino acids. Trimming stripped 0 bases from V and 8 bases from J, with 19 bases between. CDR3 in DNA: TGTGCCACCAGCAGAGATCTCGAGGGGTTTCTCTACGGCTACACCTTC. Protein sequence: CATSRDLEGFLYGYTF.

The gene calls are TRBV11-2 and TRBJ1-1, with D possibly being TRBD1 (5 bases). The CDR3 is made up of 14 amino acids. V was clipped by 2 bases and J by 3 bases, with 10 bases between them. Looked up from germline, CDR1 is SGHAT and CDR2 is FQNNGV. CDR3 sequence: CASSLSRDHTEAFF. Here the CDR3 DNA reads TGTGCCAGCAGCTTAAGCCGGGACCACACTGAAGCTTTCTTT.

The chain links TRBV28 to TRBJ2-1, with D possibly being TRBD1 (6 bases). This CDR3 spans 11 amino acids. V was shortened by 2 bases and J by 15 bases, with 11 bases between the two germline ends. Per germline, CDR1 MDHEN and CDR2 SYDVKM. Written as DNA, the CDR3 is TGTGCCAGCAGTTTAGGGACAAGGGGGTTCTTC. Amino acid sequence: CASSLGTRGFF.

This clonotype has only a few counts. This chain uses TRBV6-6 with TRBJ2-4, with D possibly matching TRBD1 (5 bases). Germline V gene data show CDR1 as MNHNY and CDR2 as SVGAGI (reference sequence). The CDR3 has 15 amino acids. The ends were cut back, 6 bases at V and 1 base at J, with 13 bases in the middle. CDR3 loop: CASSPQGTAKNIQYF. CDR3 in DNA: TGTGCCAGCAGCCCCCAGGGTACCGCCAAAAACATTCAGTACTTC.

This chain links TRBV9 with TRBJ2-7, with 8 positions matching TRBD1. This CDR3 is built from 16 residues. J gave up 2 bases and V 0 bases, and 7 bases lay outside the gene matches. The germline CDR1 and CDR2 sequences are SGDLS and YYNGEE. The CDR3 here is CASSVDAGTGTYEQYF. In nucleotides, the CDR3 is TGTGCCAGCAGCGTAGACGCGGGGACAGGTACCTACGAGCAGTACTTC.

Ten or more counts support this clonotype. The chain combines TRBV3-1 with TRBJ2-1; D is unclear. The CDR3 has 14 amino acids. V lost 4 bases and J 14 bases, leaving 21 bases between the germline ends. Germline values: CDR1 LGHDT, CDR2 YNNKEL (reference sequence). Here the CDR3 DNA reads TGTGCCAGCAGCCCGTCCTTAGCCGACGCTGGGGAGTTCTTC. It specifies CASSPSLADAGEFF.

This clonotype was seen a handful of times. This sequence joins TRBV27 and TRBJ1-5; 7 nucleotides match TRBD1. The CDR3 extends over 14 amino acids. V was pared by 5 bases and J by 6 bases, with 7 bases of the junction left unmatched. Germline V gene lookup returns CDR1 MNHEY and CDR2 SMNVEV (reference sequence). CDR3: CASSGQAPGQPQHF. The CDR3 DNA is TGTGCCAGCAGTGGACAGGCCCCAGGTCAGCCCCAGCATTTT.

The J gene is TRBJ2-5, the V gene TRBV14, with 8 positions matching TRBD2. V dropped 6 bases and J dropped 1; count of bases not matched to a gene: 10. This CDR3 is 16 amino acids long. In germline, CDR1 is SGHDN, CDR2 FVKESK. The CDR3 coding sequence is TGTGCCAGCAGTCGAGCTAGCGGGCCCTTCCAAGAGACCCAGTACTTC. As protein: CASSRASGPFQETQYF.

The chain carries TRBV29-1 and TRBJ2-1; 7 bases fit TRBD2. CDR1 and CDR2 from the germline V gene are SQVTM and ANQGSEA. V lost 6 bases to trimming and J lost 4 bases; unmatched junction nucleotides: 6. The CDR3 spans 13 residues. As DNA, the CDR3 is TGCAGCGTGGTGGGGGGGGAGTACAATGAGCAGTTCTTC. Encoded protein: CSVVGGEYNEQFF.

The rearrangement links TRBV4-1 to TRBJ1-2; maybe TRBD1 (6 bases). The CDR3 contains 18 residues. The V gene lost 0 bases and the J gene lost 6 bases, with 23 bases spanning the gap. Per the germline V gene, CDR1 is MGHRA and CDR2 is YSYEKL. The CDR3 spells CASSQEPLLGGANHGYTF. Here the CDR3 DNA reads TGCGCCAGCAGCCAAGAGCCCCTTTTGGGGGGCGCGAACCATGGCTACACCTTC.

This clonotype occurred many times. The chain links TRBV28 to TRBJ2-7; maybe TRBD2 (6 bases). CDR1 MDHEN and CDR2 SYDVKM come from the germline V gene. The CDR3 length is 14 residues. V lost 5 bases and J 3 bases, leaving 14 bases between the germline ends. The CDR3 spells CASSTPGRNYEQYF. CDR3 sequence (DNA): TGTGCCAGCAGTACCCCAGGGAGGAACTACGAGCAGTACTTC.

This clonotype was seen just once. The CDR3: CASSSRGQGTEQYF. DNA of the CDR3: TGTGCCAGCAGTTCGAGGGGGCAGGGTACCGAGCAGTACTTC. The rearrangement links TRBV27 to TRBJ2-7; 7 bases agree with TRBD1. V lost 4 bases, J lost 6 bases, and 9 bases stayed unmatched. Germline V gives CDR1 MNHEY, CDR2 SMNVEV (reference sequence). The CDR3 loop spans 14 amino acids.

Regarding this clonotype: A read error may produce the germline difference seen at one junction end. The chain uses TRBV28 and TRBJ2-3; D tentatively fits TRBD1 or TRBD2 (7 bases each). CDR3 length: 18 residues. Germline V lookup: CDR1 MDHEN, CDR2 SYDVKM. CDR3 DNA sequence: TGTGTCAGCAGCCCCAGGGGGGGGCCACCAATCAGCACAGATACGCAGTATTTT. Translated: CVSSPRGGPPISTDTQYF. The full variable domain, with the rest looked up from reference TRBV28 and TRBJ2-3, is DVKVTQSSRYLVKRTGEKVFLECVQDMDHENMFWYRQDPGLGLRLIYFSYDVKMKEKGDIPEGYSVSREKKERFSLILESASTNQTSMYLCVSSPRGGPPISTDTQYFGPGTRLTVL.

The chain couples TRBV27 to TRBJ2-3; D is perhaps TRBD1 or TRBD2 (5 bases each). The germline V gene encodes CDR1 MNHEY and CDR2 SMNVEV (reference sequence). The CDR3 has 15 residues. V lost 4 bases and J lost 3, with 14 bases in between. The CDR3 region is CASSCQRGGTDTQYF. CDR3 DNA: TGTGCCAGCAGTTGTCAGAGGGGTGGGACAGATACGCAGTATTTT.

This chain uses TRBV12-3 or TRBV12-4 with TRBJ1-5; a weak D match, TRBD1 (5 bases). The germline V and J ends were trimmed by 5 bases and 6 bases, with 17 bases remaining between them. This CDR3 contains 15 residues. This CDR3 reads CASSHGTGLSQPQHF. CDR3 in DNA: TGTGCCAGCAGTCATGGGACCGGGTTGAGTCAGCCCCAGCATTTT.

CDR3 nucleotide sequence: TGTGCCAGCAGCTTATTTCTGGCTGCGGAAAAACTGTTTTTT. Its translation is CASSLFLAAEKLFF. This chain joins TRBV5-5 and TRBJ1-4; D is uncertain. Per the germline V gene, CDR1 is SGHKS and CDR2 is YYEKEE (reference sequence). Trimming shortened V by 2 bases and J by 8 bases, and 13 bases separated the two germline ends. The CDR3 consists of 14 residues.

This chain joins TRBV15 and TRBJ2-1, with a possible D match to TRBD2 (6 bases). This CDR3 region has 14 residues. V was shortened by 6 bases and J by 5 bases, with 14 bases between the two germline ends. The germline V gene encodes CDR1 LNHNV and CDR2 YYDKDF (reference sequence). The CDR3 coding sequence is TGTGCCACCAGTCAATCGGGAGCCCACAATGAGCAGTTCTTC. It codes for CATSQSGAHNEQFF.

The count of this clonotype is one. This rearrangement joins TRBV18 to TRBJ2-1; 9 bases align to TRBD1. CDR3 size: 16 residues. Losses at the gene ends were 0 bases for V and 7 bases for J; bases not matched to a gene: 7. Germline assignment: CDR1 KGHSH and CDR2 LQKENI. CDR3 protein: CASSPPFDRGGNEQFF. DNA of the CDR3: TGTGCCAGCTCACCACCATTTGACAGGGGGGGGAATGAGCAGTTCTTC.

Regarding this clonotype: A much larger clone lies a single base off, so this may be a read error. This chain links TRBV20-1 with TRBJ2-1, with TRBD2 identical over 7 bases. The J segment lost 7 bases and the V segment lost 3 bases, leaving 12 bases of the junction unmatched. Germline CDR1 DFQATT, CDR2 SNEGSKA (reference sequence). The CDR3 consists of 15 residues. This CDR3 is CSARIFGASGNEQFF. In DNA form, the CDR3 reads TGCAGTGCTAGGATCTTTGGGGCTAGCGGTAATGAGCAGTTCTTC.

V usage is TRBV18 and J usage is TRBJ2-4; 15 bases are a match to TRBD2. This CDR3 has 18 residues. The J segment lost 6 bases and the V segment lost 0 bases, leaving 6 bases of the junction unmatched. Germline V gene lookup returns CDR1 KGHSH and CDR2 LQKENI. CDR3 loop: CASSPPGLAGGLGNIQYF. DNA of the CDR3: TGTGCCAGCTCACCACCGGGACTAGCGGGGGGCCTGGGAAACATTCAGTACTTC.

The CDR3 DNA is TGTGCCACCAGCAATACCAGGCTAGCGGGGGGGGCCCAGTACTTC. Its translation: CATSNTRLAGGAQYF. The rearrangement joins TRBV15 to TRBJ2-5; TRBD2 matches 12 bases. Germline V gene lookup returns CDR1 LNHNV and CDR2 YYDKDF (reference sequence). V trimming: 4 bases; J trimming: 9 bases; junction bases outside the gene matches: 9. The CDR3 loop spans 15 amino acids.

This chain uses TRBV12-3 or TRBV12-4 with TRBJ2-1; 10 bases agree with TRBD2. This CDR3 contains 16 residues. V was clipped by 6 bases and J by 8 bases; unmatched bases: 13. The CDR3 coding sequence is TGTGCCAGCAGCCCCTTACTAGCGGGGCCCCTGTATGAGCAGTTCTTC. This gives the protein CASSPLLAGPLYEQFF.

The genes are TRBV6-5 and TRBJ2-7, with TRBD2 matching over 10 bases. The last part of the DNA fits TRBJ2-5 better; the J call may be wrong. The CDR3 has 14 residues. In germline, CDR1 is MNHEY, CDR2 SVGAGI. The chain's CDR3 is CASSPRLAGETQYF. Written as DNA, the CDR3 is TGTGCCAGCAGTCCAAGACTAGCGGGAGAGACCCAGTACTTC.

This clonotype was observed many times. The chain is built from TRBV20-1 and TRBJ2-1, with TRBD2 matching over 9 bases. The CDR3 runs 15 residues. V trimming: 2 bases; J trimming: 4 bases; junction bases outside the gene matches: 6. Germline-derived CDR1 and CDR2 are DFQATT and SNEGSKA (reference sequence). For the CDR3, the DNA is TGCAGTGCTAGACGTAGCGGGGGAAAGTACAATGAGCAGTTCTTC. Translation: CSARRSGGKYNEQFF.

The chain couples TRBV30 to TRBJ1-1; a possible D gene is TRBD1 (6 bases). CDR1 and CDR2 (germline): GTSNPN, SVGIG (reference sequence). The CDR3 is 14 amino acids. CDR3 in amino acids: CASWEPYRDTEAFF. The DNA of the CDR3 is TGTGCATCGTGGGAGCCCTACAGGGACACTGAAGCTTTCTTT.

This clonotype was detected many times. V is TRBV28 and J is TRBJ2-5; D remains unclear. The ends were cut back, 3 bases at V and 5 bases at J, with 19 bases in the middle. This CDR3 is built from 16 residues. The germline V gene encodes CDR1 MDHEN and CDR2 SYDVKM. CDR3 loop: CASSFSAVTSEETQYF. As DNA, the CDR3 is TGTGCCAGCAGTTTTTCGGCGGTTACATCTGAGGAGACCCAGTACTTC.

The table lists this clonotype with many counts. CDR3 loop: CSAHPHLTYEQYF. CDR3 nucleotide sequence: TGCAGTGCGCACCCACACTTAACCTACGAGCAGTACTTC. V usage is TRBV20-1 and J usage is TRBJ2-7, with D unresolved. The germline CDR1 and CDR2 sequences are DFQATT and SNEGSKA (reference sequence). V was trimmed by 6 bases and J by 2 bases, leaving 14 bases between them. The CDR3 runs to 13 residues.

The CDR3 loop reads CSAVDHIASGEQFF. The CDR3 DNA reads TGCAGTGCTGTTGACCACATAGCGTCGGGTGAGCAGTTCTTC. The chain carries TRBV20-1 and TRBJ2-1, with D possibly being TRBD2 (5 bases). In germline, CDR1 is DFQATT, CDR2 SNEGSKA (reference sequence). V was shortened by 5 bases and J by 9 bases, with 20 bases between the two germline ends. This CDR3 has 14 residues.